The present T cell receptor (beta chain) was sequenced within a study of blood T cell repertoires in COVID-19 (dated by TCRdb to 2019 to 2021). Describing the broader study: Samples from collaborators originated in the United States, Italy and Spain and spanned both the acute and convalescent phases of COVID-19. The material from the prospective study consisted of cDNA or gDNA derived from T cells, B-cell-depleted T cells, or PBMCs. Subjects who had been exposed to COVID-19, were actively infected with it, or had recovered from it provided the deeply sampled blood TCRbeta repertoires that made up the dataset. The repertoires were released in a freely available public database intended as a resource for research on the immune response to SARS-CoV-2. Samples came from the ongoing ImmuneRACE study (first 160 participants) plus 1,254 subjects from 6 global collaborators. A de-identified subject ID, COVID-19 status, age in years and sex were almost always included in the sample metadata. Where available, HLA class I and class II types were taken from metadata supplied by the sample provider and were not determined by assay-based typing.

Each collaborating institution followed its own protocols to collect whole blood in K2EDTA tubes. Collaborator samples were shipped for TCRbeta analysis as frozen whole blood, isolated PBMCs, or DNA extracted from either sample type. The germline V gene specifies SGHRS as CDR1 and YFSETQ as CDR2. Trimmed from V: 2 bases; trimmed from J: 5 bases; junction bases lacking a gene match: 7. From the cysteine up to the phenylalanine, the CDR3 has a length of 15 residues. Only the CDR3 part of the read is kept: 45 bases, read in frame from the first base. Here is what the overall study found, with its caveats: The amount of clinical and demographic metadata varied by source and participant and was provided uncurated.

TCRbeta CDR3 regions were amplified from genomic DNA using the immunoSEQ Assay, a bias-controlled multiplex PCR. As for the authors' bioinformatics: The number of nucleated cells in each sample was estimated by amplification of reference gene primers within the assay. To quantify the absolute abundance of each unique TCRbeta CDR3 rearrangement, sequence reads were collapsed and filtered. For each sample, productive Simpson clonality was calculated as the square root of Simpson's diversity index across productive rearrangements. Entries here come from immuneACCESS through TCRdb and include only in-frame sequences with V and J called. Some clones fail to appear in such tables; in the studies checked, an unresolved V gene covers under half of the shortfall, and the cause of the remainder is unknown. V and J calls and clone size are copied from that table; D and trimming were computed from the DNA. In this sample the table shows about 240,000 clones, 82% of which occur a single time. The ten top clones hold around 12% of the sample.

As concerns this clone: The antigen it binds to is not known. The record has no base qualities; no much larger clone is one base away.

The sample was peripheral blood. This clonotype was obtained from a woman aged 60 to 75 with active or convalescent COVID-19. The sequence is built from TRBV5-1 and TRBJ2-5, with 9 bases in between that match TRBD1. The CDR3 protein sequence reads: CASSLQGAQGETQYF. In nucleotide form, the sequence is TGCGCCAGCAGCTTACAGGGGGCTCAGGGGGAGACCCAGTACTTC.